Listed here are 21 T cell receptor beta chains from one sample, sequenced in a study of blood T cell repertoires in COVID-19. Data came from immunoSEQ multiplex PCR; TCRdb stores just in-frame clones and leaves some out. The sample records about 120,000 clones, around 81% being singletons. The specimen was peripheral blood. The receptors were sampled from a woman in her forties or fifties with acute or convalescent COVID-19.

This rearrangement joins TRBV5-1 to TRBJ2-6, with TRBD1 identical over 8 bases. Germline V gives CDR1 SGHRS, CDR2 YFSETQ. CDR3 size: 16 residues. V dropped 7 bases and J dropped 0; count of bases not matched to a gene: 6. The CDR3: CASGTGGYSGANVLTF. The CDR3 DNA follows: TGCGCCAGCGGAACAGGGGGATACTCTGGGGCCAACGTCCTGACTTTC.

This clone was seen a few times. The same CDR3 also results from other DNA sequences found in this sample. This chain links TRBV6-4 with TRBJ1-2, with 10 positions matching TRBD1. The CDR3 sequence is 14 residues long. CDR1 and CDR2 (germline): MRHNA, SNTAGT. V was clipped by 5 bases and J by 4 bases; unmatched bases: 4. The DNA for the CDR3 is TGTGCCAGCAGTCCGGGACAGGGGAGCTATGGCTACACCTTC. Its translation is CASSPGQGSYGYTF.

The chain couples TRBV5-1 to TRBJ1-1; TRBD1 matches 7 bases. Germline loops: CDR1 SGHRS, CDR2 YFSETQ. V shed 4 bases and J 4 bases; nucleotides not matched to a gene: 13. The CDR3 contains 16 residues. DNA of the CDR3: TGCGCCAGCAGCCGGTTGGGCGGAGGGGGCCGCACTGAAGCTTTCTTT. Its protein product is CASSRLGGGGRTEAFF.

The chain is built from TRBV19 and TRBJ1-4; D remains unclear. The CDR3 is made up of 13 amino acids. Deletions cut 8 bases from V and 3 bases from J, with 10 bases between. Per germline, CDR1 LNHDA and CDR2 SQIVND (reference sequence). The CDR3 loop reads CASYDWPNEKLFF. CDR3 DNA sequence: TGTGCCAGTTACGACTGGCCTAATGAAAAACTGTTTTTT.

On this clone: Other nucleotide sequences from this sample produce the same CDR3. The chain joins TRBV5-1 to TRBJ1-2; the D gene is possibly TRBD1 (6 bases). The V gene lost 2 bases and the J gene lost 3 bases, with 8 bases spanning the gap. CDR1 and CDR2 from the germline V gene are SGHRS and YFSETQ. The CDR3 sequence is 13 residues long. CDR3 loop: CASSLGGDYGYTF. The CDR3 nucleotides read TGCGCCAGCAGCTTAGGGGGGGACTATGGCTACACCTTC. Filled out from reference TRBV5-1 and TRBJ1-2, the complete variable domain reads KAGVTQTPRYLIKTRGQQVTLSCSPISGHRSVSWYQQTPGQGLQFLFEYFSETQRNKGNFPGRFSGRQFSNSRSEMNVSTLELGDSALYLCASSLGGDYGYTFGSGTRLTVV.

The DNA of the CDR3 is TGTGCCAGCAGTTACTCTACGCGCGGGTCACACGAGCAGTACTTC. Protein product: CASSYSTRGSHEQYF. The chain is built from TRBV6-5 and TRBJ2-7; D may be TRBD2 (5 bases). This CDR3 is 15 amino acids long. Per germline, CDR1 MNHEY and CDR2 SVGAGI. Trimming cost V 0 bases and J 5 bases, with 14 bases left between them.

A few counts support this clone. The chain is built from TRBV7-9 and TRBJ2-1; 9 bases fit TRBD2. The trim removed 8 bases at V and 9 bases at J, leaving 8 bases unmatched. The CDR3 sequence is 13 residues long. Looked up from germline, CDR1 is SEHNR and CDR2 is FQNEAQ (reference sequence). CDR3 sequence (DNA): TGTGCCAGCTCAAGGCTAGCGGGACTTGAGCAGTTCTTC. Translated: CASSRLAGLEQFF. Variable domain in full (rest from reference TRBV7-9 and TRBJ2-1): DTGVSQNPRHKITKRGQNVTFRCDPISEHNRLYWYRQTLGQGPEFLTYFQNEAQLEKSRLLSDRFSAERPKGSFSTLEIQRTEQGDSAMYLCASSRLAGLEQFFGPGTRLTVL.

The chain joins TRBV2 to TRBJ1-2, with 10 positions matching TRBD1. After removal of 2 bases from V and 8 bases from J, the junction contained 5 bases not matched to a gene. Looked up from germline, CDR1 is SNHLY and CDR2 is FYNNEI. There are 14 residues in the CDR3. The CDR3: CASSEIGDRGGYTF. Written as DNA, the CDR3 is TGTGCCAGCAGTGAAATTGGGGACAGGGGCGGCTACACCTTC.

The chain combines TRBV24-1 with TRBJ2-2; D remains unclear. This CDR3 contains 13 residues. V lost 4 bases, J lost 5 bases, and 7 bases lay in between. Germline CDR1 reads KGHDR; CDR2 reads SFDVKD. This chain's CDR3 is CATSDMATGELFF. The CDR3 DNA is TGTGCCACCAGTGACATGGCTACCGGGGAGCTGTTTTTT.

This clone has a handful of counts. The rearrangement joins TRBV7-8 to TRBJ1-1; TRBD1 aligns across 8 bases. The germline gives CDR1 SGHVS, CDR2 FQNEAQ. Trimming removed 4 bases from V and 1 base from J; junction bases left unmatched: 2. The CDR3 is 14 residues long. CDR3: CASSSGTGNTEAFF. DNA of the CDR3: TGTGCCAGCAGCTCCGGGACAGGGAACACTGAAGCTTTCTTT. Full variable domain (remainder filled in from reference TRBV7-8 and TRBJ1-1): GAGVSQSPRYKVAKRGQDVALRCDPISGHVSLFWYQQALGQGPEFLTYFQNEAQLDKSGLPSDRFFAERPEGSVSTLKIQRTQQEDSAVYLCASSSGTGNTEAFFGQGTRLTVV.

The chain recombines TRBV5-1 with TRBJ1-1, with D unclear. V lost 5 bases, J lost 3 bases, and 11 bases lay in between. This CDR3 spans 13 amino acids. The germline gives CDR1 SGHRS, CDR2 YFSETQ. CDR3 sequence (DNA): TGCGCCAGCAGGCCGGGAGTGGACACTGAAGCTTTCTTT. Translating gives CASRPGVDTEAFF.

The CDR3 nucleotides read TGTGCCAGCAGCTCATACTCGGTAGCGGGGCCATACGAGCAGTACTTC. This translates into CASSSYSVAGPYEQYF. The chain carries TRBV7-3 and TRBJ2-7; 8 nucleotides align to TRBD2. Germline CDR1 is SGHTA and CDR2 is FQGTGA. The ends lost 4 bases at V and 4 bases at J; junction bases unmatched: 12. The CDR3 runs to 16 residues.

The chain carries TRBV23-1 and TRBJ2-3; no firm D call. TRBV23-1 falls under the ORF class, with uncertain function. Between the trimmed V and J ends, which lost 8 bases and 8 bases, there was a span of 14 bases. The CDR3 totals 12 residues. As DNA, the CDR3 is TGCGCCAGCCTACCCCATCTAGGTACGCAGTATTTT. Its translation: CASLPHLGTQYF.

This clone was observed a single time. V and J are TRBV6-5 and TRBJ2-1; 9 bases match TRBD2. The CDR3 contains 14 residues. The V and J ends lost 7 bases and 9 bases, in that order; junction bases with no gene match: 10. Germline lookup yields CDR1 MNHEY and CDR2 SVGAGI. CDR3 residues: CASNIGGGAGEQFF. CDR3 DNA: TGTGCCAGCAACATCGGCGGGGGGGCCGGTGAGCAGTTCTTC.

The chain uses TRBV14 and TRBJ1-5, with no clear D. Germline CDR1 SGHDN, CDR2 FVKESK. The V gene lost 4 bases and the J gene lost 4 bases, with 5 bases spanning the gap. This CDR3 has 12 residues. For the CDR3, the DNA is TGTGCCAGCAGCCTTCAAAATCAGCCCCAGCATTTT. This encodes CASSLQNQPQHF.

The chain is built from TRBV5-1 and TRBJ2-3, with TRBD2 identical over 7 bases. With V trimmed by 0 bases and J by 5 bases, 9 bases remained unmatched. CDR1 is SGHRS, CDR2 YFSETQ, per germline. The CDR3 is made up of 16 amino acids. The CDR3 here is CASSLEGGRAGDTQYF. CDR3 DNA: TGCGCCAGCAGCTTGGAGGGTGGGAGGGCCGGAGATACGCAGTATTTT.

The CDR3 spells CASSLDRMLQPQHF. In DNA, the CDR3 is TGTGCCAGCTCACTGGACAGAATGCTACAGCCCCAGCATTTT. The chain is built from TRBV18 and TRBJ1-5, with D tentatively TRBD1 (6 bases). V was trimmed by 4 bases and J by 7 bases, leaving 14 bases between them. The CDR3 extends over 14 amino acids. The germline V gene encodes CDR1 KGHSH and CDR2 LQKENI.

The genes are TRBV12-3 or TRBV12-4 and TRBJ2-5, with TRBD1 matching 7 bases. Unmatched junction bases numbered 3, after V lost 9 bases and J lost 2 bases. The CDR3 has 12 residues. The CDR3: CASGGQQETQYF. The CDR3 DNA follows: TGTGCCAGTGGGGGACAGCAAGAGACCCAGTACTTC.

V usage is TRBV5-1 and J usage is TRBJ2-3; D is possibly TRBD1 (6 bases). This CDR3 contains 16 residues. Trimming took 9 bases from V and 1 from J, leaving 21 bases between them. From germline, CDR1 is SGHRS and CDR2 YFSETQ. CDR3 sequence: CATTTGALGGTDTQYF. The CDR3 coding sequence is TGCGCCACGACGACAGGAGCCTTGGGCGGCACAGATACGCAGTATTTT.

V is TRBV5-1 and J is TRBJ2-3; 7 bases are shared with TRBD2. Germline assignment: CDR1 SGHRS and CDR2 YFSETQ. The CDR3 runs 13 residues. The J segment lost 6 bases and the V segment lost 1 base, leaving 2 bases of the junction unmatched. This CDR3 is CASSLWEGDTQYF. The CDR3 coding sequence is TGCGCCAGCAGCTTGTGGGAGGGGGATACGCAGTATTTT.

This clone was seen a single time. The J gene is TRBJ2-5, the V gene TRBV14, with D possibly being TRBD2 (6 bases). The CDR3 sequence is 13 residues long. Germline CDR1 is SGHDN and CDR2 is FVKESK. Trimming cost V 5 bases and J 2 bases, with 9 bases left between them. The CDR3 region has the DNA TGTGCCAGCAGCAGGGACTTGCAAGAGACCCAGTACTTC. Amino acids: CASSRDLQETQYF. Looking up the rest from reference TRBV14 and TRBJ2-5 gives the full variable domain: EAGVTQFPSHSVIEKGQTVTLRCDPISGHDNLYWYRRVMGKEIKFLLHFVKESKQDESGMPNNRFLAERTGGTYSTLKVQPAELEDSGVYFCASSRDLQETQYFGPGTRLLVL.